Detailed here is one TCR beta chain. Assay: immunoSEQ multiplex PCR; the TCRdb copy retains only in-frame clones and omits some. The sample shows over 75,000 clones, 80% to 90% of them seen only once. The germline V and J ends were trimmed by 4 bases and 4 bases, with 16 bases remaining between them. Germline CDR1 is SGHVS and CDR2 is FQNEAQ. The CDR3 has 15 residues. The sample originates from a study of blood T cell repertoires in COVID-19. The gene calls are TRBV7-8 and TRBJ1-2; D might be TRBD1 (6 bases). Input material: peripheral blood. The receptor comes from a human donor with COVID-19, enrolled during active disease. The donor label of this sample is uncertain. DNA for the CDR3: TGTGCCAGCAGCTCAGCGCCGGACAGTACCTATGGCTACACCTTC. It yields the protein CASSSAPDSTYGYTF. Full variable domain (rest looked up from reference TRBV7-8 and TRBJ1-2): GAGVSQSPRYKVAKRGQDVALRCDPISGHVSLFWYQQALGQGPEFLTYFQNEAQLDKSGLPSDRFFAERPEGSVSTLKIQRTQQEDSAVYLCASSSAPDSTYGYTFGSGTRLTVV.